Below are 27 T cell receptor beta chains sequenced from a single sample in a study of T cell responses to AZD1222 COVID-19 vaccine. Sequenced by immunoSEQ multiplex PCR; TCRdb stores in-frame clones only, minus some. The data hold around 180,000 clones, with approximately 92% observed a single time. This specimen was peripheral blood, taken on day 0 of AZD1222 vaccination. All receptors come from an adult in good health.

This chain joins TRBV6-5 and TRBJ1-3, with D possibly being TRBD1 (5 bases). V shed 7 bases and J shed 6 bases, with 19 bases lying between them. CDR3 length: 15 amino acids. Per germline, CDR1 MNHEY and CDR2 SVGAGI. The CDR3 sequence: CASMEAGNFENTIYF. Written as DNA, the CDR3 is TGTGCCAGCATGGAGGCAGGGAACTTTGAAAACACCATATATTTT.

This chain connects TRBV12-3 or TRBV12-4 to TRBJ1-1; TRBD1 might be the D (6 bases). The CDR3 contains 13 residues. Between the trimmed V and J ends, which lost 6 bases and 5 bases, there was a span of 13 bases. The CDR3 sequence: CASSLGARTEAFF. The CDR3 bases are TGTGCCAGCAGCTTGGGGGCGCGGACTGAAGCTTTCTTT.

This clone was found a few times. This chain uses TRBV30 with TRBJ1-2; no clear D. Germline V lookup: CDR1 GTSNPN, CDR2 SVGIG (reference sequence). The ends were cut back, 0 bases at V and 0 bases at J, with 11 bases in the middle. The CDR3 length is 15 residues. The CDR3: CAWSVPRRANYGYTF. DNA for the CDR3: TGTGCCTGGAGTGTACCTCGAAGGGCTAACTATGGCTACACCTTC.

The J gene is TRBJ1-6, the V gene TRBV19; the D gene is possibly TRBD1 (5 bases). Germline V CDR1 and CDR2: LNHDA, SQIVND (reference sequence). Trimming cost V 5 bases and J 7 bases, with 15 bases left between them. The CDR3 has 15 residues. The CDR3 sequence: CASSYDRGENSPLHF. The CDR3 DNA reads TGTGCCAGTAGTTATGATAGAGGGGAGAATTCACCCCTCCACTTT.

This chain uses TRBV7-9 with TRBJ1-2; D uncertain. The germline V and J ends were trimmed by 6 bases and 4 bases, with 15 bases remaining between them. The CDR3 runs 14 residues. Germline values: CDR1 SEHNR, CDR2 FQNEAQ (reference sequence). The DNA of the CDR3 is TGTGCCAGCAGTCAAGCCAAATGGGGCTATGGCTACACCTTC. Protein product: CASSQAKWGYGYTF.

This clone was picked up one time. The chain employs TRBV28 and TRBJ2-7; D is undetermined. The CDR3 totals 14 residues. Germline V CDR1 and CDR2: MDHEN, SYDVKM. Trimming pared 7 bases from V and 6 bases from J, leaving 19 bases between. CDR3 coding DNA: TGTGCCAGCACCGTATGGGGTCCCCCGTCCGAGCAGTACTTC. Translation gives CASTVWGPPSEQYF.

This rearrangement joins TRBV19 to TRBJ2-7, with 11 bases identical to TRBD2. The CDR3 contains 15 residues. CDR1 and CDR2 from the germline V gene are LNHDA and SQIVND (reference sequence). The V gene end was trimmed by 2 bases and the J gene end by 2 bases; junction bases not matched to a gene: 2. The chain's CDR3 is CASSITSGRPYEQYF. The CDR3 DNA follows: TGTGCCAGTAGTATAACTAGCGGGAGACCCTACGAGCAGTACTTC.

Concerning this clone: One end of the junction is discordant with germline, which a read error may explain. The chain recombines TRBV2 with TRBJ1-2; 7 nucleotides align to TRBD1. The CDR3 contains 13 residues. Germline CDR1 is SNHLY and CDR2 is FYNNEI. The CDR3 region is CASSEAGTDAQSF. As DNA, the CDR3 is TGTGCCAGCAGTGAAGCGGGGACAGACGCTCAGAGCTTC.

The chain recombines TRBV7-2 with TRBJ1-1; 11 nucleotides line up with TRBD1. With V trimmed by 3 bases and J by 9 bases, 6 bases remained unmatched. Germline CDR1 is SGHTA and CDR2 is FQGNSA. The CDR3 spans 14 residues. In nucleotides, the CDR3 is TGTGCCAGCAGCTTGAGGACAGGGGGCTTAAAAGCTTTCTTT. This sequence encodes CASSLRTGGLKAFF.

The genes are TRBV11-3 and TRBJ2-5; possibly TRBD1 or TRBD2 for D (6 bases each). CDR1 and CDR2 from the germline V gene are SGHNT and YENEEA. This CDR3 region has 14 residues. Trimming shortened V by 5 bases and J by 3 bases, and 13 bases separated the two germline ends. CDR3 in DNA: TGTGCCAGCAGCGTAGGGGGGTCCAAAGAGACCCAGTACTTC. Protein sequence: CASSVGGSKETQYF.

The CDR3 loop is CASTLGQGNYGYTF. CDR3 in DNA: TGTGCCAGTACCCTTGGGCAGGGGAACTATGGCTACACCTTC. V gene TRBV19 combines with J gene TRBJ1-2; TRBD1 is a possible D gene (6 bases). Trimming stripped 7 bases from V and 2 bases from J, with 14 bases between. CDR1 LNHDA and CDR2 SQIVND come from the germline V gene (reference sequence). The CDR3 runs 14 residues.

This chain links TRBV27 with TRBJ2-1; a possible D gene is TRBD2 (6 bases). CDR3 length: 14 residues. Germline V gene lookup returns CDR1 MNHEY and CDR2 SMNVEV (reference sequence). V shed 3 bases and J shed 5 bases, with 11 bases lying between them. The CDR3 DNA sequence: TGTGCCAGCAGTTTGAGGGGAGGCAACAATGAGCAGTTCTTC. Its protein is CASSLRGGNNEQFF.

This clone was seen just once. The CDR3 reads CASSPGQYGYTF. For the CDR3, the DNA is TGTGCCAGCAGTCCTGGACAGTATGGCTACACCTTC. This chain uses TRBV28 with TRBJ1-2, with D perhaps TRBD1 (6 bases). Trimming left V 5 bases short and J 5 bases short, with 9 bases between. Germline V gene data show CDR1 as MDHEN and CDR2 as SYDVKM. This CDR3 spans 12 amino acids.

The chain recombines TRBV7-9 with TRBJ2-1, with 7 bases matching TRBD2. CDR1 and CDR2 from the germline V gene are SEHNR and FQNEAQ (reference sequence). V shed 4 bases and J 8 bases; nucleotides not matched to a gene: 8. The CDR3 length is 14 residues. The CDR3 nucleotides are TGTGCCAGCAGCTCCCCCGGGGGGTTGCATGAGCAGTTCTTC. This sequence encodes CASSSPGGLHEQFF.

CDR3 bases: TGTGCCAGCAGTTTGGGACGGGGCAATCAGCCCCAGCATTTT. Translated: CASSLGRGNQPQHF. The gene calls are TRBV28 and TRBJ1-5; TRBD1 might be the D (5 bases). This CDR3 contains 14 residues. Germline loops: CDR1 MDHEN, CDR2 SYDVKM. V was clipped by 3 bases and J by 2 bases, with 8 bases between them.

CDR3 in amino acids: CASSQGFGNQPQHF. The CDR3 DNA reads as TGTGCCAGCAGCCAGGGTTTCGGCAATCAGCCCCAGCATTTT. The chain links TRBV3-1 (or the pseudogene TRBV3-2) to TRBJ1-5; D unresolved. The V gene's germline CDR1 is LGHDT and CDR2 YNNKEL (reference sequence). V was pared by 3 bases and J by 2 bases, with 8 bases between. This CDR3 spans 14 amino acids.

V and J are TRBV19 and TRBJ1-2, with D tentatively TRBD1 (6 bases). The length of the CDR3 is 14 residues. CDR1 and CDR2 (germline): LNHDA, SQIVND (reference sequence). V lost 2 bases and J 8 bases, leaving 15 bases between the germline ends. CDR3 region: CASSIRDNSRGYTF. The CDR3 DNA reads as TGTGCCAGTAGTATACGGGACAATAGCCGGGGCTACACCTTC. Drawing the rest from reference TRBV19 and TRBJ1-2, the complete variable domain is DGGITQSPKYLFRKEGQNVTLSCEQNLNHDAMYWYRQDPGQGLRLIYYSQIVNDFQKGDIAEGYSVSREKKESFPLTVTSAQKNPTAFYLCASSIRDNSRGYTFGSGTRLTVV.

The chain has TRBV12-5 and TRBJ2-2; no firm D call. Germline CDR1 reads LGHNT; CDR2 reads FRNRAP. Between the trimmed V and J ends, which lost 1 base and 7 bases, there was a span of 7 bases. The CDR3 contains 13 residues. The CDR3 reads CASGLEKYGELFF. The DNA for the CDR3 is TGTGCTAGTGGTTTGGAGAAGTACGGGGAGCTGTTTTTT. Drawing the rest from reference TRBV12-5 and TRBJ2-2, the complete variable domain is DARVTQTPRHKVTEMGQEVTMRCQPILGHNTVFWYRQTMMQGLELLAYFRNRAPLDDSGMPKDRFSAEMPDATLATLKIQPSEPRDSAVYFCASGLEKYGELFFGEGSRLTVL.

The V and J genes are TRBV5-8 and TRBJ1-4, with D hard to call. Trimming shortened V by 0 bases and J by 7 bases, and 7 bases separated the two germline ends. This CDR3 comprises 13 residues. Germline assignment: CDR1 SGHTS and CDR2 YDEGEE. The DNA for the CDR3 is TGTGCCAGCAGCTTGGTAGAGGGTGAAAAACTGTTTTTT. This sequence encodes CASSLVEGEKLFF.

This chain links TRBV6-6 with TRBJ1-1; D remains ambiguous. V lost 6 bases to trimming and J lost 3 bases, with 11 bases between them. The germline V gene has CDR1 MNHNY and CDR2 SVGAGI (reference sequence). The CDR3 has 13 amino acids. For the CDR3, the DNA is TGTGCCAGCAGCTTCCCCCAGGACACTGAAGCTTTCTTT. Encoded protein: CASSFPQDTEAFF.

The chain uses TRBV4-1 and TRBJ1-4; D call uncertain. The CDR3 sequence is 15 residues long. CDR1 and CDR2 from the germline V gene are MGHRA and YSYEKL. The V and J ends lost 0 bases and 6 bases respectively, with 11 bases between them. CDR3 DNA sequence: TGCGCCAGCAGCCAAGAACGGGCTGCGTATGAAAAACTGTTTTTT. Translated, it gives CASSQERAAYEKLFF.

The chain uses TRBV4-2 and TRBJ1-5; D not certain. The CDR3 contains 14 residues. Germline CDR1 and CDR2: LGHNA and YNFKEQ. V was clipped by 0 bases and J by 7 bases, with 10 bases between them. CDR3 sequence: CASSQDPGYQPQHF. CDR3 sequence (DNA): TGTGCCAGCAGCCAAGACCCAGGCTACCAGCCCCAGCATTTT.

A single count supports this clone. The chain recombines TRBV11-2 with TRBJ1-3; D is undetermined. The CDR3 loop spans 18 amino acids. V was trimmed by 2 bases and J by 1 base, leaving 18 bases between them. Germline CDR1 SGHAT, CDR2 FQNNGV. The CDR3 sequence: CASSLTLAGFGSGNTIYF. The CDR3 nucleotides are TGTGCCAGCAGCTTAACCCTTGCAGGATTCGGATCTGGAAACACCATATATTTT.

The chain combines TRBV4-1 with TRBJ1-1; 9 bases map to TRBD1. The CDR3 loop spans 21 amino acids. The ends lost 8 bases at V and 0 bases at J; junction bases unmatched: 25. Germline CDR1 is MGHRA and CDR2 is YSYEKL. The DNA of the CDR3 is TGCGCCAGCCAAAGAACCCCACCTTTGTACAGGGGGCAGGGTGTGAACACTGAAGCTTTCTTT. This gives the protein CASQRTPPLYRGQGVNTEAFF.

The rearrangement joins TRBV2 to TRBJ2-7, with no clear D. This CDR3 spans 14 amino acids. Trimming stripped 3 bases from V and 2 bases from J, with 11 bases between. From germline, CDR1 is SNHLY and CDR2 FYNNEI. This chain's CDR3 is CASSDRLKAYEQYF. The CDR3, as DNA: TGTGCCAGCAGTGATCGGCTCAAGGCCTACGAGCAGTACTTC.

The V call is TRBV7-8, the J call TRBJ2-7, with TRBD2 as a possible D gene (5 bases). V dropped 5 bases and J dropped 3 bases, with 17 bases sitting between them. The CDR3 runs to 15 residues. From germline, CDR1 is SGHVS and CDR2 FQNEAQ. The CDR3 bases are TGTGCCAGCAGCATAAAGCGGACCGAACTCTACGAGCAGTACTTC. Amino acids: CASSIKRTELYEQYF.

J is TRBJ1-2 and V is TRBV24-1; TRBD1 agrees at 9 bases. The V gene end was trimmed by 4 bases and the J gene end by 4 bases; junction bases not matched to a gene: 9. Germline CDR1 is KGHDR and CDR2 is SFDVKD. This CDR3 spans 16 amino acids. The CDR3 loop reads CATSDHTGGRPYGYTF. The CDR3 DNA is TGTGCCACCAGTGACCATACAGGGGGCCGTCCCTATGGCTACACCTTC.